The 30 T cell receptor beta chains below all came from one sample that was sequenced in a study of blood T cell repertoires in COVID-19. The assay was immunoSEQ multiplex PCR, and TCRdb's table has in-frame clones only and misses some. The sample holds 54,000 or so clones, around 83% seen once. The sequencing input was peripheral blood. All receptors come from a woman aged 55 to 70 with acute or convalescent COVID-19.

The chain employs TRBV5-8 and TRBJ1-5, with D perhaps matching TRBD1 (5 bases). CDR1 and CDR2 (germline): SGHTS, YDEGEE. V lost 0 bases and J lost 2, with 9 bases in between. The CDR3 is 15 amino acids. CDR3 nucleotide sequence: TGTGCCAGCAGCTTGGGGGGCTGGGGCAATCAGCCCCAGCATTTT. Translation gives CASSLGGWGNQPQHF.

The chain carries TRBV5-6 and TRBJ1-2; D may be TRBD1 (5 bases). Germline V gives CDR1 SGHDT, CDR2 YYEEEE. This CDR3 has 17 amino acids. V dropped 4 bases and J dropped 3 bases, with 22 bases sitting between them. The CDR3 is CASSTRQNTYPDYGYTF. The CDR3 nucleotides read TGTGCCAGCAGCACTCGACAGAATACGTATCCGGACTATGGCTACACCTTC.

This clone was recorded only once. The chain employs TRBV19 and TRBJ2-1, with D possibly TRBD1 on 7 matching bases. Germline loops: CDR1 LNHDA, CDR2 SQIVND (reference sequence). The V and J ends lost 1 base and 7 bases respectively, with 17 bases between them. The length of the CDR3 is 16 residues. The CDR3 here is CASSIAPAPGGNEQFF. CDR3 nucleotides: TGTGCCAGTAGTATAGCCCCAGCGCCAGGGGGGAATGAGCAGTTCTTC.

This clone was counted between two and nine times. V and J are TRBV5-6 and TRBJ2-7, with 12 positions matching TRBD2. Germline CDR1 and CDR2: SGHDT and YYEEEE. V lost 4 bases and J lost 6; bases outside the gene matches: 8. The CDR3 contains 15 residues. CDR3: CASSPQGLAGPEQYF. CDR3 DNA sequence: TGTGCCAGCAGCCCCCAGGGACTAGCGGGTCCCGAGCAGTACTTC.

The genes are TRBV28 and TRBJ1-3; D unclear. CDR1 is MDHEN, CDR2 SYDVKM, per germline. This CDR3 comprises 13 residues. V lost 2 bases to trimming and J lost 6 bases, with 8 bases between them. For the CDR3, the DNA is TGTGCCAGCAGTTTACAGGTTCTAAACACCATATATTTT. Translating gives CASSLQVLNTIYF.

The gene calls are TRBV28 and TRBJ2-4, with D maybe TRBD1 (7 bases). This CDR3 region has 13 residues. Germline CDR1 reads MDHEN; CDR2 reads SYDVKM. Trimming cost V 6 bases and J 7 bases, with 13 bases left between them. The CDR3 sequence is CASRSQGRNIQYF. CDR3 sequence (DNA): TGTGCCAGCAGGTCACAGGGGAGGAACATTCAGTACTTC.

The chain combines TRBV4-2 with TRBJ1-1; D may be TRBD1 (5 bases). The CDR3 extends over 14 amino acids. Germline-derived CDR1 and CDR2 are LGHNA and YNFKEQ. V was shortened by 4 bases and J by 1 base, with 10 bases between the two germline ends. CDR3 DNA sequence: TGTGCCAGCAGCCTGACAGATCCGAACACTGAAGCTTTCTTT. This codes for CASSLTDPNTEAFF.

This chain uses TRBV5-1 with TRBJ1-3; D possibly corresponds to TRBD1 (5 bases). CDR3 length: 17 amino acids. Deletions cut 1 base from V and 0 bases from J, with 14 bases between. Germline CDR1 and CDR2: SGHRS and YFSETQ. The CDR3 DNA sequence: TGCGCCAGCAGCTTGCCTCTGGGGGGAAGCTCTGGAAACACCATATATTTT. Its translation is CASSLPLGGSSGNTIYF.

Details on this clone: This specimen includes other DNA sequences encoding the same CDR3. V and J are TRBV12-3 or TRBV12-4 and TRBJ1-2, with D perhaps matching TRBD1 (6 bases). The V and J ends lost 4 bases and 4 bases respectively, with 10 bases between them. The CDR3 sequence is 13 residues long. This CDR3 reads CASSSRTVYGYTF. The CDR3 bases are TGTGCCAGCAGTTCGAGGACAGTCTATGGCTACACCTTC.

The chain couples TRBV4-1 to TRBJ1-4, with D uncertain. Germline CDR1 and CDR2: MGHRA and YSYEKL. Trimming stripped 2 bases from V and 3 bases from J, with 10 bases between. The CDR3 extends over 15 amino acids. The CDR3 is CASSQFLQPNEKLFF. CDR3 coding DNA: TGCGCCAGCAGCCAATTTCTACAGCCTAATGAAAAACTGTTTTTT.

The gene calls are TRBV7-3 and TRBJ1-1; possibly TRBD1 for D (6 bases). CDR1 SGHTA and CDR2 FQGTGA come from the germline V gene. The CDR3 contains 13 residues. Trimming removed 9 bases at V and 0 bases at J, with 11 bases between. The CDR3 DNA reads TGTGCCAGTGGACAGTCCCTGAACACTGAAGCTTTCTTT. Translating gives CASGQSLNTEAFF.

The chain links TRBV30 to TRBJ2-2; 11 bases agree with TRBD2. V shed 5 bases, J shed 3 bases, and the junction held 2 bases outside the gene matches. The CDR3 spans 14 residues. CDR1 and CDR2 (germline): GTSNPN, SVGIG (reference sequence). The CDR3 DNA follows: TGTGCCTGGCGACTAGCGGGGTACACCGGGGAGCTGTTTTTT. Protein: CAWRLAGYTGELFF. Full variable domain (missing parts from reference TRBV30 and TRBJ2-2): SQTIHQWPATLVQPVGSPLSLECTVEGTSNPNLYWYRQAAGRGLQLLFYSVGIGQISSEVPQNLSASRPQDRQFILSSKKLLLSDSGFYLCAWRLAGYTGELFFGEGSRLTVL.

V gene TRBV2 combines with J gene TRBJ1-2, with D tentatively TRBD1 (6 bases). CDR1 is SNHLY, CDR2 FYNNEI, per germline. The CDR3 consists of 13 residues. Trimming pared 7 bases from V and 4 bases from J, leaving 13 bases between. CDR3 amino acids: CASTQQGSYGYTF. The CDR3 DNA is TGTGCCAGCACCCAACAGGGTTCCTATGGCTACACCTTC. Supplemented by reference TRBV2 and TRBJ1-2, the full variable domain reads EPEVTQTPSHQVTQMGQEVILRCVPISNHLYFYWYRQILGQKVEFLVSFYNNEISEKSEIFDDQFSVERPDGSNFTLKIRSTKLEDSAMYFCASTQQGSYGYTFGSGTRLTVV.

The chain uses TRBV5-1 and TRBJ2-5; D might be TRBD1 (6 bases). CDR1 is SGHRS and CDR2 is YFSETQ in the germline V gene. The ends were cut back, 7 bases at V and 5 bases at J, with 21 bases in the middle. There are 15 residues in the CDR3. The CDR3 coding sequence is TGCGCCAGCGGGACCGGGACACCGGTCCAGGAGACCCAGTACTTC. Translated: CASGTGTPVQETQYF.

The chain is built from TRBV6-5 and TRBJ2-7; a weak D match, TRBD2 (6 bases). The CDR3 spans 15 residues. Trimming cost V 2 bases and J 0 bases, with 11 bases left between them. The V gene's germline CDR1 is MNHEY and CDR2 SVGAGI. In nucleotides, the CDR3 is TGTGCCAGCAGTTACGGGGAGGCTTCCTCCTACGAGCAGTACTTC. It yields the protein CASSYGEASSYEQYF.

The chain recombines TRBV6-1 with TRBJ1-5; 9 positions agree with TRBD1. With 3 bases clipped from V and 3 bases from J, the junction kept 3 bases outside the gene matches. The CDR3 is made up of 15 amino acids. The germline CDR1 and CDR2 sequences are MNHNS and SASEGT. For the CDR3, the DNA is TGTGCCAGCAGTGATTACAGGGGGCTCAATCAGCCCCAGCATTTT. This codes for CASSDYRGLNQPQHF.

CDR3 sequence reads: CASSYSGSPDTQYF. Written as DNA, the CDR3 is TGTGCCAGCAGCTATAGCGGGAGCCCAGATACGCAGTATTTT. This sequence joins TRBV11-2 and TRBJ2-3, with 9 bases identical to TRBD2. With V trimmed by 4 bases and J by 4 bases, 3 bases remained unmatched. The CDR3 contains 14 residues. Germline CDR1 SGHAT, CDR2 FQNNGV.

The chain uses TRBV5-4 and TRBJ2-7; possibly TRBD1 for D (5 bases). Germline lookup yields CDR1 SGHNT and CDR2 YYREEE (reference sequence). CDR3 length: 15 amino acids. V was clipped by 3 bases and J by 4 bases, with 17 bases between them. The CDR3: CASSSMDRGTYEQYF. CDR3 in DNA: TGTGCCAGCAGCTCCATGGATAGGGGCACGTACGAGCAGTACTTC.

The V and J genes are TRBV5-5 and TRBJ1-5; 9 positions agree with TRBD1. This CDR3 is 15 amino acids long. After removal of 4 bases from V and 4 bases from J, the junction contained 6 bases not matched to a gene. Looked up from germline, CDR1 is SGHKS and CDR2 is YYEKEE (reference sequence). DNA of the CDR3: TGTGCCAGCAGCCCTCGGACAGGGGAGAATCAGCCCCAGCATTTT. Its protein product is CASSPRTGENQPQHF.

V gene TRBV10-2 combines with J gene TRBJ2-7; D perhaps matches TRBD2 (5 bases). Trimming left V 3 bases short and J 0 bases short, with 9 bases between. The CDR3 is 14 amino acids. Germline V gene lookup returns CDR1 WSHSY and CDR2 SAAADI. CDR3 residues: CASSDSSGSYEQYF. The CDR3 DNA sequence: TGCGCCAGCAGTGATTCAAGCGGCTCCTACGAGCAGTACTTC.

The CDR3 loop is CASRTGAPPYEQYF. The CDR3 nucleotides are TGTGCCAGCAGAACAGGGGCCCCCCCCTACGAGCAGTACTTC. This chain uses TRBV21-1 with TRBJ2-7; the table's D call, TRBD1, was not checked against the DNA. TRBV21-1 is noted as a pseudogene. The CDR3 length is 14 residues.

V usage is TRBV28 and J usage is TRBJ1-3; D remains unclear. The V gene lost 1 base and the J gene lost 0 bases, with 10 bases spanning the gap. Germline values: CDR1 MDHEN, CDR2 SYDVKM. The CDR3 totals 16 residues. The CDR3 DNA reads as TGTGCCAGCAGTTTATATGCGGAGTTCTCTGGAAACACCATATATTTT. Residues: CASSLYAEFSGNTIYF.

The V and J genes are TRBV19 and TRBJ2-1; the match to TRBD2 covers 11 bases. The CDR3 is made up of 14 amino acids. V lost 5 bases to trimming and J lost 4 bases; unmatched junction nucleotides: 1. CDR1 and CDR2 (germline): LNHDA, SQIVND (reference sequence). The CDR3 reads CASSGTSGYNEQFF. In DNA form, the CDR3 reads TGTGCCAGTAGTGGGACTAGCGGATACAATGAGCAGTTCTTC.

The chain combines TRBV6-5 with TRBJ1-3; D unresolved. Trimming stripped 0 bases from V and 1 base from J, with 7 bases between. Germline lookup yields CDR1 MNHEY and CDR2 SVGAGI. CDR3 length equals 15 residues. The CDR3 nucleotides read TGTGCCAGCAGTTACTCGTCGACTTCTGGAAACACCATATATTTT. Translated: CASSYSSTSGNTIYF.

The genes are TRBV7-3 and TRBJ2-7; D possibly corresponds to TRBD2 (6 bases). Germline CDR1 SGHTA, CDR2 FQGTGA. Trimming shortened V by 4 bases and J by 2 bases, and 12 bases separated the two germline ends. The CDR3 length is 14 residues. CDR3: CASSSGLPPYEQYF. CDR3 DNA: TGTGCCAGCAGCTCGGGACTCCCCCCCTACGAGCAGTACTTC.

The CDR3 loop reads CASSDLLISGNTIYF. In DNA form, the CDR3 reads TGTGCCAGCAGTGATCTACTGATATCTGGAAACACCATATATTTT. V and J are TRBV25-1 and TRBJ1-3; D unclear. The CDR3 loop spans 15 amino acids. Germline values: CDR1 MGHDK, CDR2 SYGVNS. V dropped 3 bases and J dropped 1 base, with 10 bases sitting between them.

The chain employs TRBV27 and TRBJ2-7, with D perhaps TRBD1 (6 bases). From germline, CDR1 is MNHEY and CDR2 SMNVEV (reference sequence). CDR3 size: 15 residues. The V end lost 6 bases, the J end lost 2 bases, and 17 bases lay between the germline ends. This CDR3 is CASSPHDRRAYEQYF. CDR3 in DNA: TGTGCCAGCAGCCCCCACGACAGGAGAGCCTACGAGCAGTACTTC.

The rearrangement uses TRBV6-5 and TRBJ1-5, with 9 bases that match TRBD1. Germline V gene sequence: CDR1 MNHEY, CDR2 SVGAGI. This CDR3 spans 14 amino acids. Germline trimming cut 5 bases from V and 11 bases from J; bases unmatched to any gene: 10. The CDR3 reads CASSLDRGALAQHF. Here the CDR3 DNA reads TGTGCCAGCAGTCTGGACAGGGGTGCGTTAGCCCAGCATTTT.

The rearrangement links TRBV2 to TRBJ1-1, with D tentatively TRBD1 (5 bases). Trimming pared 1 base from V and 3 bases from J, leaving 9 bases between. The CDR3 is 14 amino acids. The germline CDR1 and CDR2 sequences are SNHLY and FYNNEI. CDR3 sequence: CASSEEGRDTEAFF. The CDR3 nucleotides are TGTGCCAGCAGTGAAGAGGGGAGGGACACTGAAGCTTTCTTT.

V is TRBV2 and J is TRBJ1-5; D remains ambiguous. Germline V gene lookup returns CDR1 SNHLY and CDR2 FYNNEI. This CDR3 is built from 15 residues. Trimming took off 4 bases at V and 2 bases at J, with 12 bases between the two ends. The CDR3 DNA sequence: TGTGCCAGCAGTGGTATTCGAGAGGGCAATCAGCCCCAGCATTTT. It is translated as CASSGIREGNQPQHF.